This T cell receptor (beta chain) was identified in a study of cytomegalovirus exposure and HLA in healthy donors. Method: immunoSEQ multiplex PCR; TCRdb's copy keeps in-frame clones and lacks some. The sample shows over 150,000 clones, approximately 80% of them seen only once. The CDR3 is made up of 17 amino acids. The germline V gene encodes CDR1 KGHSH and CDR2 LQKENI. V was shortened by 1 base and J by 1 base, with 16 bases between the two germline ends. In its sample, this clone was seen once. The gene calls are TRBV18 and TRBJ1-1; D ambiguous. Sample: PBMCs. This TCR came from a woman aged 25 to 39 in good health and CMV-seropositive. CDR3 region: CASSPLLNTGGNTEAFF. The CDR3 DNA follows: TGTGCCAGCTCACCACTTTTGAATACGGGAGGGAACACTGAAGCTTTCTTT.